The 7 T cell receptor beta chains presented below share a single source sample, sequenced in a study of shared clonotypes between healthy human individuals. Only in-frame clones appear in the TCRdb table, and some are missing; sequencing was by immunoSEQ multiplex PCR. The data show 980,000 or so clones, about three quarters seen once. Source material: memory CD4+ T cells sorted from blood. Indicated subset: CD45RA-negative fraction. The source is a man aged 18-30 years in good health.

The gene calls are TRBV19 and TRBJ1-4; maybe TRBD1 (6 bases). The CDR3 is 15 amino acids. Germline loops: CDR1 LNHDA, CDR2 SQIVND (reference sequence). V was trimmed by 5 bases and J by 7 bases, leaving 17 bases between them. The CDR3 reads CASSPSGGSSEKLFF. The CDR3 DNA reads TGTGCCAGTAGTCCCTCGGGGGGCTCGAGTGAAAAACTGTTTTTT.

Only one count was recorded for this clone. V is TRBV6-5 and J is TRBJ1-2, with unresolved D. The CDR3 is 14 amino acids. CDR1 is MNHEY and CDR2 is SVGAGI in the germline V gene. V was cut by 0 bases and J by 4 bases, with 9 bases left in between. The CDR3 DNA reads TGTGCCAGCAGTTACTCGGCGACAAGCTATGGCTACACCTTC. Amino acids: CASSYSATSYGYTF.

Written as DNA, the CDR3 is TGTGCCAGCAGCCCATCGACGGGGAACACTGAAGCTTTCTTT. Its translation is CASSPSTGNTEAFF. The chain is built from TRBV7-9 and TRBJ1-1, with D unclear. The CDR3 covers 14 residues. Germline lookup yields CDR1 SEHNR and CDR2 FQNEAQ (reference sequence). V dropped 5 bases and J dropped 1 base, with 11 bases sitting between them.

The chain uses TRBV29-1 and TRBJ2-7; D may match TRBD1 or TRBD2 (5 bases each). The V gene's germline CDR1 is SQVTM and CDR2 ANQGSEA. This CDR3 region has 12 residues. V shed 4 bases and J shed 3 bases, with 10 bases lying between them. CDR3 in amino acids: CSVGGRGYEQYF. In DNA form, the CDR3 reads TGCAGCGTTGGGGGGAGAGGCTACGAGCAGTACTTC.

The chain recombines TRBV5-8 with TRBJ1-6, with D hard to call. V was shortened by 6 bases and J by 0 bases, with 7 bases between the two germline ends. In germline, CDR1 is SGHTS, CDR2 YDEGEE. CDR3 length equals 14 residues. CDR3 sequence: CASTPSSYNSPLHF. CDR3 DNA: TGTGCCAGCACCCCGAGCTCCTATAATTCACCCCTCCACTTT.

The chain recombines TRBV19 with TRBJ1-1, with a tentative D call TRBD1 (6 bases). Germline values: CDR1 LNHDA, CDR2 SQIVND (reference sequence). Trimming stripped 10 bases from V and 1 base from J, with 13 bases between. The CDR3 consists of 13 residues. The CDR3 DNA follows: TGTGCCACAAAGGGGACATCGAACACTGAAGCTTTCTTT. Translation gives CATKGTSNTEAFF.

The sample holds a few counts of this clone. The V and J genes are TRBV7-9 and TRBJ1-5; D uncertain. V shed 0 bases and J shed 8 bases, with 5 bases lying between them. The germline V gene has CDR1 SEHNR and CDR2 FQNEAQ (reference sequence). The length of the CDR3 is 12 residues. The CDR3 is CASSLAEKPQHF. The DNA of the CDR3 is TGTGCCAGCAGCTTAGCGGAGAAGCCCCAGCATTTT. Full variable domain (remainder filled in from reference TRBV7-9 and TRBJ1-5): DTGVSQNPRHKITKRGQNVTFRCDPISEHNRLYWYRQTLGQGPEFLTYFQNEAQLEKSRLLSDRFSAERPKGSFSTLEIQRTEQGDSAMYLCASSLAEKPQHFGDGTRLSIL.